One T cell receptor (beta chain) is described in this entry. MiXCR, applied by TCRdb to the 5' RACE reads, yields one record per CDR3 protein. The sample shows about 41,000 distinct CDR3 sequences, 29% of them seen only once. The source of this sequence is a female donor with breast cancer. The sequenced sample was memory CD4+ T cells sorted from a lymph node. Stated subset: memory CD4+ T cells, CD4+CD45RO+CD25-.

The CDR3 nucleotides read TGTGCCAGCAGCAGAGGGACAGCCTACAATGAGCAGTTCTTC. It codes for CASSRGTAYNEQFF. The V call is TRBV4-2, the J call TRBJ2-1; 7 nucleotides agree with TRBD1. The CDR3 has 14 amino acids. The V gene's germline CDR1 is LGHNA and CDR2 YNFKEQ. J was trimmed by 2 bases and V by 5 bases; bases with no gene match: 3.